This TCR beta chain was sequenced for a study of blood T cell repertoires in COVID-19. In the study overall: T cells, B-cell-depleted T cells, or PBMCs supplied cDNA or gDNA.

V shed 4 bases and J 2 bases; nucleotides not matched to a gene: 4. This CDR3 spans 15 amino acids. CDR1 is LNHDA, CDR2 SQIVND, per germline (reference sequence). Libraries were prepared by immunoSEQ multiplex PCR; TCRdb keeps only in-frame clonotypes and omits some of them. The table shows about 190,000 clones, with about 85% occurring only once. This clonotype originated in a young man with acute or convalescent COVID-19. The chain couples TRBV19 to TRBJ1-3, with TRBD1 identical over 8 bases. The sequenced sample consisted of peripheral blood. The chain's CDR3 is CASSSLTGAGNTIYF. As DNA, the CDR3 is TGTGCCAGTAGTAGTCTGACAGGGGCTGGAAACACCATATATTTT.